Presented here are 12 T cell receptor beta chains from one specimen sequenced in a study of CD8+ T cells in alopecia areata (dated by TCRdb to about 2018). Per the publication, the time point label means: roughly 26 weeks on oral tofacitinib. According to the study, the label for this sample's treatment or condition signals: oral pan-JAK inhibitor, 5-10 mg twice daily. The library was produced with the immunoSEQ multiplex PCR assay. RNA was extracted from all samples and reverse transcribed into cDNA, which served as template for TCR sequencing. This is the immuneACCESS table as TCRdb keeps it, with only in-frame sequences that have V and J called. A part of the clones is gone; compared with another copy, unresolved V genes explain less than half, and the rest is unexplained. This sample comprises 150,000 to 250,000 clones, over 45% of them detected only once. The biggest ten clones account for 5.5% of the sample.

Sequenced material: CD4+ T cells sorted from blood, taken at week 24, from a patient treated with tofacitinib. The receptors stem from a human donor with alopecia areata.

The chain carries TRBV23-1 and TRBJ2-1; possibly TRBD2 for D (6 bases). TRBV23-1 is classed as an ORF, of uncertain function. The CDR3 covers 16 residues. The V end was cut by 8 bases, the J end by 2 bases, with 19 bases between. The CDR3 nucleotides are TGCGCCAGCCGCAACCGGGACTCCGGACCCTACAATGAGCAGTTCTTC. It codes for CASRNRDSGPYNEQFF.

The chain links TRBV30 to TRBJ2-1; D might be TRBD2 (6 bases). Trimming removed 5 bases at V and 3 bases at J, with 17 bases between. The CDR3 contains 15 residues. In germline, CDR1 is GTSNPN, CDR2 SVGIG (reference sequence). The CDR3 region is CAWGEAVPGYNEQFF. The CDR3 coding sequence is TGTGCCTGGGGGGAGGCTGTTCCGGGCTACAATGAGCAGTTCTTC.

The V gene is TRBV28, the J gene TRBJ2-1; D not resolved. Germline lookup yields CDR1 MDHEN and CDR2 SYDVKM. This CDR3 is 16 amino acids long. V lost 5 bases and J lost 0, with 14 bases in between. CDR3 in DNA: TGTGCCAGCAGTCCCCCCCGGGCTGACTCCTACAATGAGCAGTTCTTC. Its protein product is CASSPPRADSYNEQFF.

This chain links TRBV14 with TRBJ2-1, with 12 bases that match TRBD1. The V and J ends lost 3 bases and 6 bases, in that order; junction bases with no gene match: 9. Germline CDR1 reads SGHDN; CDR2 reads FVKESK. CDR3 size: 17 residues. Here the CDR3 reads CASSQATPGQGANEQFF. The CDR3 DNA is TGTGCCAGCAGCCAGGCGACTCCGGGACAGGGGGCCAATGAGCAGTTCTTC.

This clone showed up just once. The CDR3 DNA sequence: TGCGCCAGCAGCCCCAACCTCCGAAGGCGGGAGCAGTTCTTC. Its translation: CASSPNLRRREQFF. The V gene is TRBV4-1, the J gene TRBJ2-1; no clear D gene. There are 14 residues in the CDR3. Germline V gene lookup returns CDR1 MGHRA and CDR2 YSYEKL. Trimming cost V 4 bases and J 10 bases, with 17 bases left between them.

CDR3 in DNA: TGTGCCAGCAGCCAAGGGACTTCCTACGAGCAGTACTTC. Translation: CASSQGTSYEQYF. V gene TRBV5-6 combines with J gene TRBJ2-7; D may be TRBD2 (6 bases). Germline loops: CDR1 SGHDT, CDR2 YYEEEE. This CDR3 contains 13 residues. The V end was cut by 4 bases, the J end by 1 base, with 9 bases between.

This clone appeared a few times. The V gene is TRBV7-8, the J gene TRBJ2-2, with D tentatively TRBD1 (5 bases). The CDR3 extends over 12 amino acids. Germline assignment: CDR1 SGHVS and CDR2 FQNEAQ. Deletions cut 10 bases from V and 1 base from J, with 7 bases between. The CDR3 bases are TGTGCCACGACAGAGAACACCGGGGAGCTGTTTTTT. Its translation is CATTENTGELFF. The full variable domain, its missing parts supplied by reference TRBV7-8 and TRBJ2-2, is GAGVSQSPRYKVAKRGQDVALRCDPISGHVSLFWYQQALGQGPEFLTYFQNEAQLDKSGLPSDRFFAERPEGSVSTLKIQRTQQEDSAVYLCATTENTGELFFGEGSRLTVL.

V gene TRBV30 combines with J gene TRBJ1-1, with D perhaps TRBD1 (5 bases). The germline gives CDR1 GTSNPN, CDR2 SVGIG (reference sequence). Trimming pared 7 bases from V and 1 base from J, leaving 13 bases between. This CDR3 comprises 13 residues. The CDR3 DNA reads as TGTGCCTTTACCAGACAGAGGAACACTGAAGCTTTCTTT. Translation: CAFTRQRNTEAFF.

This chain joins TRBV29-1 and TRBJ2-3, with D perhaps matching TRBD1 (6 bases). Germline CDR1 and CDR2: SQVTM and ANQGSEA. V lost 4 bases and J lost 3, with 14 bases in between. There are 14 residues in the CDR3. CDR3 nucleotides: TGCAGCGTTGGGGTGGGGGCTGTAACAGATACGCAGTATTTT. Protein product: CSVGVGAVTDTQYF.

The rearrangement links TRBV4-2 to TRBJ1-5; D unresolved. The CDR3 sequence is 15 residues long. The V and J ends lost 0 bases and 0 bases respectively, with 6 bases between them. In germline, CDR1 is LGHNA, CDR2 YNFKEQ. This chain's CDR3 is CASSQDDGSNQPQHF. CDR3 DNA: TGTGCCAGCAGCCAAGATGACGGTAGCAATCAGCCCCAGCATTTT.

The chain combines TRBV11-1 with TRBJ2-7; no clear D gene. CDR1 and CDR2 (germline): SGHAT, FQDESV (reference sequence). The ends were cut back, 1 base at V and 3 bases at J, with 4 bases in the middle. This CDR3 spans 12 amino acids. This CDR3 is CASSLDIYEQYF. CDR3 nucleotides: TGTGCCAGCAGCTTAGACATCTACGAGCAGTACTTC.

V is TRBV4-3 and J is TRBJ1-1, with D possibly being TRBD1 (5 bases). Trimming took off 0 bases at V and 1 base at J, with 9 bases between the two ends. Per germline, CDR1 LGHNA and CDR2 YSLEER. The CDR3 length is 15 residues. The CDR3 loop is CASSQEAQGNTEAFF. Written as DNA, the CDR3 is TGCGCCAGCAGCCAAGAGGCGCAGGGGAACACTGAAGCTTTCTTT.